Listed below are T cell receptor beta chains from one sample, sequenced in a study of OX40 agonist ivuxolimab in advanced cancers. Profiled with immunoSEQ multiplex PCR; TCRdb holds only in-frame clones, not every one. The sample consists of 90,000 to 130,000 clones, more than 70% of them appearing once. The sample consisted of CD4+ or CD8+ T cells sorted from blood, taken in a trial of the OX40 agonist ivuxolimab. All receptors come from an adult with an advanced solid tumor such as melanoma, head and neck, liver or kidney cancer. Each CDR3 is given with its conserved first and last residue. A D gene is named only where the DNA matches it firmly. The size of a clone is reported for some rows only, either as once, few or many, or as a class for expanded clones.

D,V,size,J,CDR3,DNA
.,TRBV7-2,.,TRBJ2-3,CASSFRIGTDTQYF,TGTGCCAGCAGCTTTAGAATAGGCACAGATACGCAGTATTTT
.,TRBV9,.,TRBJ1-1,CASSVDTYTEAFF,TGTGCCAGCAGCGTAGACACTTACACTGAAGCTTTCTTT
.,TRBV19,.,TRBJ2-6,CASSIANVLTF,TGTGCCAGTAGTATTGCCAACGTCCTGACTTTC
.,TRBV7-8,.,TRBJ1-2,CASSTSMSTGTPYNYGYTF,TGTGCCAGCAGCACGAGTATGTCAACCGGGACCCCGTATAACTATGGCTACACCTTC
.,TRBV27,.,TRBJ2-1,CASSPSGRDYNEQFF,TGTGCCAGCAGTCCCTCCGGGCGGGACTACAATGAGCAGTTCTTC
TRBD2,TRBV7-3,.,TRBJ2-1,CASSLTSGGYNEQFF,TGTGCCAGCAGTCTGACTAGCGGGGGCTACAATGAGCAGTTCTTC
TRBD2,TRBV4-3,.,TRBJ2-1,CASSQDPPLAGEIAGNEQFF,TGCGCCAGCAGCCAAGACCCTCCTCTAGCGGGAGAAATAGCAGGCAATGAGCAGTTCTTC
TRBD1,TRBV6-6,.,TRBJ2-7,CASSPSDRGYEQYF,TGTGCCAGCAGCCCCTCGGACAGGGGCTACGAGCAGTACTTC
TRBD1,TRBV5-1,.,TRBJ2-3,CASSLGQAAGADTQYF,TGCGCCAGCAGCCTAGGACAGGCCGCCGGGGCAGATACGCAGTATTTT
TRBD1,TRBV2,.,TRBJ2-1,CASFDRVSYNEQFF,TGTGCCAGCTTCGACAGGGTCTCCTACAATGAGCAGTTCTTC
TRBD1,TRBV19,.,TRBJ2-1,CATKDREKVSEQFF,TGTGCCACCAAGGACAGGGAGAAAGTTAGTGAGCAGTTCTTC
TRBD1,TRBV6-5,.,TRBJ1-2,CASSYFKADRDYGYTF,TGTGCCAGCAGTTACTTCAAGGCCGACAGGGACTATGGCTACACCTTC
.,TRBV7-9,.,TRBJ1-4,CASSLGTENEKLFF,TGTGCCAGCAGCTTAGGGACGGAGAATGAAAAACTGTTTTTT
.,TRBV10-3,.,TRBJ1-5,CAISKQNQAVGQPQHF,TGTGCCATCAGCAAGCAAAACCAGGCTGTGGGTCAGCCCCAGCATTTT
.,TRBV7-2,.,TRBJ1-2,CASSSRWAAANYGYTF,TGTGCCAGCAGCTCCCGGTGGGCAGCAGCTAACTATGGCTACACCTTC
.,TRBV10-3,.,TRBJ2-3,CAISTGIFTDTQYF,TGTGCCATCAGCACAGGAATTTTCACAGATACGCAGTATTTT
TRBD1,TRBV30,.,TRBJ1-5,CAWSEGQGGQPQHF,TGTGCCTGGAGCGAGGGACAGGGAGGCCAGCCCCAGCATTTT
.,TRBV28,once,TRBJ1-1,CANPPRGGMRNTEAFF,TGTGCCAATCCACCCAGGGGAGGCATGCGGAACACTGAAGCTTTCTTT
.,TRBV7-7,.,TRBJ2-5,CASSLDKGETQYF,TGTGCTAGCAGCTTAGACAAGGGGGAGACCCAGTACTTC
.,TRBV5-4,.,TRBJ2-1,CASSPGGHEQFF,TGTGCCAGCAGCCCCGGCGGTCATGAGCAGTTCTTC
.,TRBV30,.,TRBJ2-1,CAWEWGAGGEQFF,TGTGCCTGGGAATGGGGGGCAGGTGGTGAGCAGTTCTTC
.,TRBV30,.,TRBJ2-5,CAWSVGGTAETQYF,TGTGCCTGGAGTGTAGGGGGGACAGCAGAGACCCAGTACTTC
.,TRBV4-1,.,TRBJ1-4,CASSLQGAAETNEKLFF,TGCGCCAGCAGCCTACAAGGAGCAGCGGAAACTAATGAAAAACTGTTTTTT